This is a list of T cell receptor beta chains from one sample in a study of human T cells and chemical hapten exposure. TCRdb passed the RACE reads through MiXCR, listing each CDR3 protein once. The table shows about 400,000 distinct CDR3 sequences, with around 6% occurring only once. The sample in question was whole blood, obtained in connection with sensitization to the hapten diphenylcyclopropenone (DPC). The receptor source for this set is a woman between 18 and 29 years old with alopecia areata. Some clones in this sample may be carry-over from other donors' samples. Each CDR3 is given with its conserved first and last residue. A D gene is named only where the DNA matches it firmly.

TRBJ1-4	TRBV20-1	NA	CSARDASATNEKLFF
TRBJ1-4	TRBV5-5	NA	CASSLRDSRRSTNEKLFF
TRBJ1-3	TRBV7-9	NA	CASSSGWGTIYF
TRBJ2-7	TRBV2	TRBD2	CASRTSGGLSREQYF
TRBJ1-2	TRBV6-6	NA	CASSYSPTQSTYGYTF
TRBJ2-1	TRBV15	NA	CAIKGPYNEQFF
TRBJ1-5	TRBV7-2	NA	CASSFSTNGNQPQHF
TRBJ2-1	TRBV27	TRBD2	CASSLSPLAGTWFF
TRBJ1-1	TRBV7-2	NA	CASSLQVVRGVTEAFF
TRBJ1-2	TRBV5-1	TRBD1	CASSLSGGANGYTF
TRBJ1-1	TRBV3-1	TRBD1	CASSGARWTGEAFF
TRBJ2-3	TRBV7-2	TRBD1	CASSLGQGVKYF
TRBJ2-3	TRBV27	TRBD2	CASSLERGASTDTQYF
TRBJ1-1	TRBV27	TRBD1	CASRDPGDRTLGSSQAFF
TRBJ1-1	TRBV6-6	NA	CASSRAGEIAEAFF
TRBJ1-5	TRBV18	TRBD1	CASSRGTGGNQPQHF
TRBJ1-1	TRBV3-1	NA	CASSRGGGHEAFF
TRBJ1-1	TRBV27	NA	CASSFSWDTEAFF
TRBJ1-1	TRBV5-4	TRBD1	CASSLKGGDWDTEAFF
TRBJ2-7	TRBV20-1	TRBD2	CSARGLAGIYEQYF
TRBJ1-3	TRBV20-1	NA	CSARLWNSGNTIYF
TRBJ2-3	TRBV2	TRBD1	CASSDGTGVTDTQYF
TRBJ2-3	TRBV11-2	TRBD2	CASSLVAGGLFTDTQYF
TRBJ2-3	TRBV12-3/TRBV12-4	NA	CASSPRRGYQSSTDTQYF
TRBJ1-6	TRBV18	NA	CASSQGSVNSPLHF
TRBJ1-1	TRBV6-2/TRBV6-3	NA	CASSYNGNTEAFF
TRBJ2-1	TRBV7-2	NA	CASSSPTGRVLVYNEQFF
TRBJ1-2	TRBV10-3	NA	CAISPFQAGRNYGYTF
TRBJ2-7	TRBV18	TRBD2	CASSLTPSREGYEQYF
TRBJ2-3	TRBV19	TRBD1	CASSASFWLPGTDTDTQYF